This T cell receptor beta chain was captured by sequencing in a study of shared clonotypes between healthy human individuals (dated by TCRdb to about 2020). With respect to the entire study: The cohort comprised a couple of women and a few men aged 18 to 49 years. For each donor, three plates each were used for CD4 naive and CD4 memory, two plates were used for CD8 naive, and one plate was used for CD8 memory. To estimate repertoire size and how much clonotypes are shared between individuals, the study performed deep sequencing of blood TCR repertoires from 4 to 6 healthy adults. To increase sequencing depth and limit assay-specific biases, different laboratories used diverse techniques to prepare libraries and sequence TCR repertoires. Between about 0.85 and 10 billion PBMCs per donor were obtained by leukapheresis. Summary of the overall study and its limitations: Higher generation probabilities were observed for clonotypes shared by all four sorted-subset donors than for non-shared clonotypes. The genetic and exposure-history diversity represented was limited by the small number of donors. Sampling was restricted to blood, and TCR repertoires in tissues likely differ from the TCR repertoires found in blood. About 5% of naive CD4, 3.5% of naive CD8, approximately 2.2% of memory CD4, and about 0.4% of memory CD8 clonotypes were shared across a few donors. Naive subsets generally had larger estimated clonotype richness than memory subsets did. Pairwise subsampling led to the expectation that sequencing depth would affect the degree of clonotype sharing among donors. Incomplete sequencing was indicated by rarefaction of sorted-subset datasets, despite the large sequencing depth.

Using the deep immunoSEQ assay, TCR CDR3 regions were amplified from genomic DNA by multiplex PCR. For each cell subset, the extracted genomic DNA was distributed evenly across all wells of several immunoSEQ 96-well plates, and each plate served as one replicate. For sorted subsets, approximately 200 ng of genomic DNA, equivalent to 30,000 or so T cell genomes, went into each replicate PCR. Purified libraries were measured with a Qubit 3.0 fluorometer, size-checked on a Bioanalyzer 2100, and measured again with the KAPA Library Quantification kit. Every immunoSEQ 96-well plate was sequenced on a separate single-read 150-cycle Illumina NextSeq 550 flow cell. The paper's data handling went like this. The immunoSEQ output contained only junctional sequences without quality scores, so filtering could not match that applied to full-length reads. To assign V/J genes and CDR3, sequences were annotated using PyIR, a Python wrapper for IgBLAST v1.9, with IMGT germline references. Any read was removed if the V/J assignment was weak (E-value above 1e-6), the CDR3 was missing, or the read contained stop codons, out-of-frame junctions, or ambiguous translated residues. A V3J clonotype was defined by an identical inferred V gene, J gene, and CDR3 amino acid sequence. To compute the percentage overlap between repertoires, the number of shared unique clonotypes was divided by the size of the smaller repertoire. RTK rarefaction, the Chao1 estimator, and Recon v2.1 estimates of unobserved clonotypes were used to assess repertoire richness. OLGA was used to compute generation probabilities for all TCRbeta clonotypes that the gDNA method yielded from a handful of donors. The source is immuneACCESS, and TCRdb retained only in-frame sequences with V and J called. Part of the clones is not carried over; for the studies checked, unresolved V genes explain less than half of this, and the remainder is unexplained. V, J and clone size were drawn from that table, and D and trimming were deduced from the DNA. Recorded for this sample are about 1 million clones; about 75% of them occurred a single time. The ten largest clonotypes hold approximately 1.5% of the sample.

Turning to this clone: It lacks a known antigen. No much larger clonotype is one base removed from it; base qualities were not supplied.

Healthy HIV-negative adults with no recently reported acute infections or vaccinations were included as donors. Every donor was a Caucasian adult living in Nashville, Tennessee, USA. CD4+ T cells were enriched through magnetic negative selection, after which naive cells were positively selected on CD45RA and the remaining negative fraction served as the memory subset. Blood was collected by leukapheresis, and PBMCs were isolated by Ficoll-Histopaque density gradient centrifugation and then cryopreserved in liquid nitrogen vapor phase. Purity and quantity of every magnetically sorted T cell population were checked by analytical flow cytometry. Each sorted fraction had its genomic DNA isolated and then quantified by UV absorbance on a Nanodrop 2000c. The germline V gene yields SGHDN for CDR1 and FVKESK for CDR2. From cysteine to phenylalanine, the CDR3 is 15 amino acids long. The sequence is cut down to CDR3 DNA, 45 bases in frame from base 1. Unmatched junction bases come to 5, with V trimmed by 0 bases and J by 4 bases.

The sample consisted of memory CD4+ T cells sorted from blood. The sample's cell subset or site, from its label and the paper: CD45RA-negative fraction. Recombination joined TRBV14 with TRBJ2-7, and TRBD1 matches 8 of the central bases. The clonotype was recovered from a man younger than 35 in good health. The CDR3 protein sequence reads: CASSQDGTGGYEQYF. The DNA sequence reads TGTGCCAGCAGCCAAGATGGGACAGGAGGGTACGAGCAGTACTTC.